A single sample is the source of the 6 T cell receptor beta chains below, sequenced in a study of T cell responses to AZD1222 COVID-19 vaccine. Sequenced by immunoSEQ multiplex PCR; TCRdb stores in-frame clones only, minus some. The sample lists over 65,000 clones, roughly 90% seen once, with 6.9% in the top ten. Specimen: peripheral blood, collected 28 days after the second AZD1222 dose. Receptor source: an adult who received the AZD1222 COVID-19 vaccine.

V usage is TRBV2 and J usage is TRBJ1-1, with D hard to call. V lost 2 bases and J 0 bases, leaving 10 bases between the germline ends. The CDR3 length is 15 residues. Per germline, CDR1 SNHLY and CDR2 FYNNEI. The CDR3 sequence is CASSEIPGVNTEAFF. DNA of the CDR3: TGTGCCAGCAGTGAAATACCTGGGGTGAACACTGAAGCTTTCTTT.

The chain links TRBV2 to TRBJ1-2, with D possibly being TRBD1 (6 bases). The germline V and J ends were trimmed by 3 bases and 8 bases, with 16 bases remaining between them. The CDR3 sequence is 14 residues long. The V gene's germline CDR1 is SNHLY and CDR2 FYNNEI. As DNA, the CDR3 is TGTGCCAGCAGTGATAGGCAGGGGTCGGGCGGCTACACCTTC. It specifies CASSDRQGSGGYTF.

This clone occurred once. The chain is built from TRBV6-6 and TRBJ2-1; no firm D call. The V gene lost 2 bases and the J gene lost 5 bases, with 7 bases spanning the gap. Germline lookup yields CDR1 MNHNY and CDR2 SVGAGI (reference sequence). The length of the CDR3 is 13 residues. In nucleotides, the CDR3 is TGTGCCAGCAGTTACGGGCAGAACAATGAGCAGTTCTTC. Translating it yields CASSYGQNNEQFF.

This clone was seen more than once but under ten times. The chain joins TRBV6-2 or TRBV6-3 to TRBJ2-3, with D maybe TRBD2 (5 bases). This CDR3 contains 17 residues. The germline gives CDR1 MNHEY, CDR2 SVGEGT. V lost 6 bases and J 2 bases, leaving 21 bases between the germline ends. The CDR3 here is CASSMTGIATNTDTQYF. CDR3 sequence (DNA): TGTGCCAGCAGCATGACCGGGATTGCGACGAACACAGATACGCAGTATTTT.

This clone is a singleton in its sample. V and J are TRBV6-4 and TRBJ1-3; the D gene is possibly TRBD1 (5 bases). V lost 10 bases and J lost 4, with 17 bases in between. CDR3 length: 14 amino acids. Germline V gene data show CDR1 as MRHNA and CDR2 as SNTAGT. The DNA of the CDR3 is TGTGCCAACAACAAAGGGACGATAGGAAACACCATATATTTT. Protein product: CANNKGTIGNTIYF.

This clone was seen just once. V and J are TRBV3-1 (or the pseudogene TRBV3-2) and TRBJ1-1, with D hard to call. The V end lost 3 bases, the J end lost 2 bases, and 10 bases lay between the germline ends. The CDR3 spans 14 residues. CDR1 is LGHDT, CDR2 YNNKEL, per germline (reference sequence). As DNA, the CDR3 is TGTGCCAGCAGCCACCCCGGGGAAAACACTGAAGCTTTCTTT. Its protein is CASSHPGENTEAFF.